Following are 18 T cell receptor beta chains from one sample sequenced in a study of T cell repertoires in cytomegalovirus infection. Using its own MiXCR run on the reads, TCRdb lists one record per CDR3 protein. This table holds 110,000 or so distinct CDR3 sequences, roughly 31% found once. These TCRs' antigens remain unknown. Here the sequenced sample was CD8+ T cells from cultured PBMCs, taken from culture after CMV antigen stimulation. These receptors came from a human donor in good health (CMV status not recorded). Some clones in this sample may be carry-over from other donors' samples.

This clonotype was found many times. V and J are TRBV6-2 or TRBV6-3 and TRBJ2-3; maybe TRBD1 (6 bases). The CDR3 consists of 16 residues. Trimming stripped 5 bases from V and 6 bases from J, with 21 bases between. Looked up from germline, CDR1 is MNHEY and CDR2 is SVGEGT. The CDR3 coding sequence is TGTGCCAGCAGTAGTGACAGGCCGATGACGGACGATACGCAGTATTTT. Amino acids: CASSSDRPMTDDTQYF.

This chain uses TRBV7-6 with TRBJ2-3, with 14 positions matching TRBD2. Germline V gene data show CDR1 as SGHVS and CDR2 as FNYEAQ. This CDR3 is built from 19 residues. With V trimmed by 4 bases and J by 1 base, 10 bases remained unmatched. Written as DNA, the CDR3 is TGTGCCAGCAGCTGGCCCGGGACTAGCGGGGGCCTGGGCACAGATACGCAGTATTTT. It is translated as CASSWPGTSGGLGTDTQYF.

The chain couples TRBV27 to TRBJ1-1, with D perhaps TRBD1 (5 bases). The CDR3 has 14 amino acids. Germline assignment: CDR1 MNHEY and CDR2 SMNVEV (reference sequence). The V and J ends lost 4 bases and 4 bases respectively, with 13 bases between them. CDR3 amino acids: CASSWFRDGTEAFF. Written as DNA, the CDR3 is TGTGCCAGCAGTTGGTTCAGGGATGGCACTGAAGCTTTCTTT.

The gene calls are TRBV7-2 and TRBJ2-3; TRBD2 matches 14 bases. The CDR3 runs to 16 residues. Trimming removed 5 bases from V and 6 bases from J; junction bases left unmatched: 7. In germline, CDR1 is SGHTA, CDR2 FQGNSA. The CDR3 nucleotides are TGTGCCAGCAGCCGGACTAGCGGGGGGAATTCGGATACGCAGTATTTT. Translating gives CASSRTSGGNSDTQYF.

The CDR3 protein is CASSLGTGYNEKLFF. DNA of the CDR3: TGTGCCAGCAGCTTAGGAACAGGTTATAATGAAAAACTGTTTTTT. The chain joins TRBV7-8 to TRBJ1-4; D is possibly TRBD1 (5 bases). Germline V CDR1 and CDR2: SGHVS, FQNEAQ. This CDR3 has 15 amino acids. V was pared by 1 base and J by 4 bases, with 10 bases between.

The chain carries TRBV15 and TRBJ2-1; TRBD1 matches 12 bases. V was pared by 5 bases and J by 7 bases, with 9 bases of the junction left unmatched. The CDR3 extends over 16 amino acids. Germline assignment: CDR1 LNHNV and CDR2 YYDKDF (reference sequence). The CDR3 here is CATSGRDRGLENEQFF. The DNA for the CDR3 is TGTGCCACCAGCGGCCGGGACAGGGGGCTTGAAAATGAGCAGTTCTTC.

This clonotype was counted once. The CDR3 sequence: CASRGITSYGYTF. Written as DNA, the CDR3 is TGTGCCAGTAGGGGAATCACCTCCTATGGCTACACCTTC. This chain joins TRBV19 and TRBJ1-2; D gene unclear. Germline CDR1 reads LNHDA; CDR2 reads SQIVND (reference sequence). The V and J ends lost 6 bases and 4 bases respectively, with 12 bases between them. CDR3 length: 13 residues.

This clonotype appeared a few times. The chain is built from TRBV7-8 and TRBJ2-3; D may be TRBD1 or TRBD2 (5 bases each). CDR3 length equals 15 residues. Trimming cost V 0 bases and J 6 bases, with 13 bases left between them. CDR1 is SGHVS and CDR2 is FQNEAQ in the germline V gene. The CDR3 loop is CASSLAGVAGDTQYF. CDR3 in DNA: TGTGCCAGCAGCTTAGCGGGGGTAGCAGGGGATACGCAGTATTTT.

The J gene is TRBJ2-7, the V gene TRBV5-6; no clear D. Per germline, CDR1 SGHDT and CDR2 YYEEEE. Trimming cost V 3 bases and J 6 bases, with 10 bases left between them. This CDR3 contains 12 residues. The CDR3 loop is CASSWLSREQYF. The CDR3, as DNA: TGTGCCAGCAGCTGGTTATCTCGCGAGCAGTACTTC. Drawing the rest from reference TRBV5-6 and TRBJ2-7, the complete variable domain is DAGVTQSPTHLIKTRGQQVTLRCSPKSGHDTVSWYQQALGQGPQFIFQYYEEEERQRGNFPDRFSGHQFPNYSSELNVNALLLGDSALYLCASSWLSREQYFGPGTRLTVT.

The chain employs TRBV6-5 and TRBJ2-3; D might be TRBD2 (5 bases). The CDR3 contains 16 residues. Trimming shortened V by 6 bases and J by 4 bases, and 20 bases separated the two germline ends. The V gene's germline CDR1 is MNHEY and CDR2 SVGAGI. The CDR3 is CASSVSGWAIADTQYF. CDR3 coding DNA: TGTGCCAGCAGCGTCAGCGGTTGGGCTATCGCAGATACGCAGTATTTT.

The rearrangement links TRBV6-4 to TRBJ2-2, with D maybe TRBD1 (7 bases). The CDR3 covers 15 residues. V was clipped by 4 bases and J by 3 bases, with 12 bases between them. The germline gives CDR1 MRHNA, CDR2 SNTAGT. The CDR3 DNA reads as TGTGCCAGCAGTGCAGGGGGGTCGGACACCGGGGAGCTGTTTTTT. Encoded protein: CASSAGGSDTGELFF.

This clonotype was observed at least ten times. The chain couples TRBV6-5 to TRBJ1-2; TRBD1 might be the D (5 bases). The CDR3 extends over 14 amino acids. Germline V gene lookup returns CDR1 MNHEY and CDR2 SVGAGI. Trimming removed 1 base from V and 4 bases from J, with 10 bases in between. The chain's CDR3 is CASSYLDIRYGYTF. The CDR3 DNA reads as TGTGCCAGCAGTTACTTGGACATCCGCTATGGCTACACCTTC.

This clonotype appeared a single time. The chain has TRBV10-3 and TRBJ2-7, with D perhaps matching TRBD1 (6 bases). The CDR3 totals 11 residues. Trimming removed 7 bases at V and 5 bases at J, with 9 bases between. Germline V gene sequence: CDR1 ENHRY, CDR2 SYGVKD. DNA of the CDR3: TGTGCCATCACACAGGGAAACGAGCAGTACTTC. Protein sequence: CAITQGNEQYF.

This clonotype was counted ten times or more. The CDR3 region is CASSLGLYNEQFF. The DNA of the CDR3 is TGTGCCAGCAGCCTGGGACTCTACAATGAGCAGTTCTTC. The chain has TRBV11-2 and TRBJ2-1, with TRBD2 as a possible D gene (6 bases). Germline V gives CDR1 SGHAT, CDR2 FQNNGV. The CDR3 is made up of 13 amino acids. The V end lost 5 bases, the J end lost 3 bases, and 8 bases lay between the germline ends.

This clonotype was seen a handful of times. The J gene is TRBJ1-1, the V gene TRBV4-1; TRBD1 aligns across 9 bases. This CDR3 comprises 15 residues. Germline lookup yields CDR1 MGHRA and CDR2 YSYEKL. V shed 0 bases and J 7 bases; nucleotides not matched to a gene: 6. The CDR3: CASSQEFGTGYEAFF. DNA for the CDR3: TGCGCCAGCAGCCAAGAATTTGGGACAGGGTATGAAGCTTTCTTT.

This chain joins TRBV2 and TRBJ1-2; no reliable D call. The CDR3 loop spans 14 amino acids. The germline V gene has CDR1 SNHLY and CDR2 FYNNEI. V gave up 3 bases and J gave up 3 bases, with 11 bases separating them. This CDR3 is CASSDPGSHYGYTF. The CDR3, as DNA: TGTGCCAGCAGTGATCCCGGCTCCCACTATGGCTACACCTTC.

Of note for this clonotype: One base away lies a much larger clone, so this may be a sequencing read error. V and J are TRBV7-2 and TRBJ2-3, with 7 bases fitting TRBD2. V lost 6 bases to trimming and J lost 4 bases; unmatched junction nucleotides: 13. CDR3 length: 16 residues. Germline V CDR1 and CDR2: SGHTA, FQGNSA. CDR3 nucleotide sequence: TGTGCCAGCAGGGCACGTTGCGGGGGAATGGCAGATACGCAGTATTTT. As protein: CASRARCGGMADTQYF.

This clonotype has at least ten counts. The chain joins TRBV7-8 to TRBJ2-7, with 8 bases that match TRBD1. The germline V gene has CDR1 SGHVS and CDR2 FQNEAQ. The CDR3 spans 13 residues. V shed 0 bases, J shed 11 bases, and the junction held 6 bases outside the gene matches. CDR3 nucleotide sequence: TGTGCCAGCAGCTTAGCGGACAGGGTGCAGGAGTACTTC. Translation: CASSLADRVQEYF.